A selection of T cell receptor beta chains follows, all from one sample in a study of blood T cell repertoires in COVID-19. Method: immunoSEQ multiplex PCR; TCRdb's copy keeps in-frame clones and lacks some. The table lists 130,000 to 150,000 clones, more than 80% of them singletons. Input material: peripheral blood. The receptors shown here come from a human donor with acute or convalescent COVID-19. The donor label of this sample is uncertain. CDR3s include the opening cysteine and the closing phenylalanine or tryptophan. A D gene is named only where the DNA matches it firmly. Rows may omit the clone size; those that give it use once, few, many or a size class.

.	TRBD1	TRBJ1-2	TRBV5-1	TGCGCCAGCAGCTTAACAGGGGACGATGGCTACACCTTC	CASSLTGDDGYTF
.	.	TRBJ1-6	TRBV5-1	TGCGCCAGCAGCCGTGGCGACAGCTATAATTCACCCCTCCACTTT	CASSRGDSYNSPLHF
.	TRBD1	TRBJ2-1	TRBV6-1	TGTGCCAGCAGTGTTTCCGGGACAGGGGCCATTTACTCCTACAATGAGCAGTTCTTC	CASSVSGTGAIYSYNEQFF
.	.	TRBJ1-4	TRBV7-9	TGTGCCAGCAGCTTAGGGAGGAACTCTAATGAAAAACTGTTTTTT	CASSLGRNSNEKLFF
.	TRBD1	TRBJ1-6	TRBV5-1	TGCGCCAGCTCCTATTTCTTACAGGGGAATAATTCACCCCTCCACTTT	CASSYFLQGNNSPLHF
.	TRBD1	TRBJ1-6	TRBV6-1	TGTGCCAGCAGTGAACGGGACAGGGTTAATTCACCCCTCCACTTT	CASSERDRVNSPLHF
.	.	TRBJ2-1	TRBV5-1	TGCGCCAGCAGTCCCGACAGCAATGAGCAGTTCTTC	CASSPDSNEQFF
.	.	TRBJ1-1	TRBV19	TGTGCCAGTAGTTCATTGGGCATGAACACTGAAGCTTTCTTT	CASSSLGMNTEAFF
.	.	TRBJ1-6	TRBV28	TGTGCCAGCACCCCGGGGGAGGGGTATAATTCACCCCTCCACTTT	CASTPGEGYNSPLHF
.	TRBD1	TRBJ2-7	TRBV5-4	TGTGCCAGCAGCTTCTACGGACAGGGGACATACGAGCAGTACTTC	CASSFYGQGTYEQYF
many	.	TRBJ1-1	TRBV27	TGTGCCAGCAGTTTATCCCCCCTCAGACAGGAGGTGGCTTTCTTT	CASSLSPLRQEVAFF
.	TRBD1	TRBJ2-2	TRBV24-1	TGTGCCGCTGGACAGGGCACCGGGGAGCTGTTTTTT	CAAGQGTGELFF
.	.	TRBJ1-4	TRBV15	TGTGCCACCAGCAGAGATCCAATGAGGGGGACACGAGAAAAACTGTTTTTT	CATSRDPMRGTREKLFF
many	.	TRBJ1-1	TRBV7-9	TGTGCCAGCAGCTTAGGAGGGGAGGGGAGGGATCAAGCTTTCTTT	CASSLGGEGRDQAFF
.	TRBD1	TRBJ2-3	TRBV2	TGTGCCAGCAGTAGACTGGACAGGAGCACAGATACGCAGTATTTT	CASSRLDRSTDTQYF
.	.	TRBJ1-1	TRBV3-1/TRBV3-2	TGTGCCAGCAGCCATCCCCTGGGGGGGCGAGGCACTGAAGCTTTCTTT	CASSHPLGGRGTEAFF
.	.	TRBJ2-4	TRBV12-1	TGTGCCAGCAGCGTGCCCGGTAGCGGGGCCAAAAACATTCAGTACTTC	CASSVPGSGAKNIQYF
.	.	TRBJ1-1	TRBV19	TGTGCCAGTAGTAACCATCCGGGCACTGAAGCTTTCTTT	CASSNHPGTEAFF
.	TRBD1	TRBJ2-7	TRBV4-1	TGCGCCAGCAGCCTTAACTCCGGGACAGGGCTCGAGCAGTACTTC	CASSLNSGTGLEQYF
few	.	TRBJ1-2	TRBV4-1	TGCGCCAGCAGCCAAGATTCGGGGGGCTCCCTTAACTATGGCTACACCTTC	CASSQDSGGSLNYGYTF
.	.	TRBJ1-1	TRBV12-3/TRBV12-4	TGTGCCAGCCTCCGTGAGATGAACACTGAAGCTTTCTTT	CASLREMNTEAFF
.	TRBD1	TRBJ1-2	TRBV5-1	TGCGCCAGCAATTACGGGGACAGTAACTATGGCTACACCTTC	CASNYGDSNYGYTF
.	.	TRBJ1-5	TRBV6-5	TGTGCCAGCAGTCGTGGACAGACGCTTAATCAGCCCCAGCATTTT	CASSRGQTLNQPQHF
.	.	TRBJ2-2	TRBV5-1	TGCGCCAGCAGCTCCCGACAGGGAGGCACCGGGGAGCTGTTTTTT	CASSSRQGGTGELFF
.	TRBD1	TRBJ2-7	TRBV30	TGTGCCTGGAGTCCCCCCAGGGGGCTCTACGAGCAGTACTTC	CAWSPPRGLYEQYF
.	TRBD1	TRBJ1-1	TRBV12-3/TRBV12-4	TGTGCCAGCAGACCCGGGACAGAGACTGAAGCTTTCTTT	CASRPGTETEAFF
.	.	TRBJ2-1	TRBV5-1	TGCGCCAGCAGCTTGGCTTCAGGTCGGAATGAGCAGTTCTTC	CASSLASGRNEQFF
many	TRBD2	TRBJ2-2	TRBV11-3	TGTGCCAGCAGCTCCGGCGGGGGGCGCACCGGGGAGCTGTTTTTT	CASSSGGGRTGELFF
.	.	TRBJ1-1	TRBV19	TGTGCCAGTAGTATAGGGGCCAGGGCGAACACTGAAGCTTTCTTT	CASSIGARANTEAFF